Included here is one TCR beta chain sequence, with context. Method: immunoSEQ multiplex PCR; TCRdb's copy keeps in-frame clones and lacks some. Among roughly 17,000 clones listed, about 93% were seen once. This sample was included in a study of T cell clonotyping in hematopoietic cell transplantation. V was pared by 2 bases and J by 6 bases, with 3 bases of the junction left unmatched. The germline gives CDR1 MNHEY, CDR2 SVGAGI. The CDR3 covers 13 residues. Source material: peripheral blood mononuclear cells. The sequence came from a man in his forties or fifties in good health. Some clones in this sample may be carry-over from other donors' samples. V gene TRBV6-5 combines with J gene TRBJ1-2; 7 bases line up with TRBD1. This CDR3 reads CASSYGTVDGYTF. The CDR3 DNA is TGTGCCAGCAGTTACGGGACAGTGGATGGCTACACCTTC.